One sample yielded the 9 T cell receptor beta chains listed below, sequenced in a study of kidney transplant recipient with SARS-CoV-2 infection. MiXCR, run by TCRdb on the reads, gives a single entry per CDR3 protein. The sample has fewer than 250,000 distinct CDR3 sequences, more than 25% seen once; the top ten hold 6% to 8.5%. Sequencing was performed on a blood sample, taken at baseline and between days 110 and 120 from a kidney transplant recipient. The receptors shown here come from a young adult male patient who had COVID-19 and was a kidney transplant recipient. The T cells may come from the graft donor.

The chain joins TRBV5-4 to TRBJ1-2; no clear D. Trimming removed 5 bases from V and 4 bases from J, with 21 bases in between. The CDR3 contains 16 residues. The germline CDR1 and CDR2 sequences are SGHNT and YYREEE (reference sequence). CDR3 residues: CASRGRVPGKTYGYTF. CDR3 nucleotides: TGTGCCAGCAGAGGCCGCGTACCAGGAAAGACCTATGGCTACACCTTC.

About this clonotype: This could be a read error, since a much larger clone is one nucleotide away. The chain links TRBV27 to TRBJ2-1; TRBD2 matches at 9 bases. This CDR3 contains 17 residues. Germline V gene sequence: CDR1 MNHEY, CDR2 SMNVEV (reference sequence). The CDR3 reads CASRSTSKAGGYNEQLF. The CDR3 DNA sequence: TGTGCCAGCAGATCTACCTCTAAAGCGGGAGGCTACAATGAGCAGCTCTTC.

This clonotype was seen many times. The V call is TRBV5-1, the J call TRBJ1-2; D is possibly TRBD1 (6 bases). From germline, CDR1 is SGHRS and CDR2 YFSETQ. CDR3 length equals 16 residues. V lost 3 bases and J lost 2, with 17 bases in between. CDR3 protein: CASSYRDAPNNYGYTF. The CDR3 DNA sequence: TGCGCCAGCAGCTACAGGGATGCCCCGAACAACTATGGCTACACCTTC.

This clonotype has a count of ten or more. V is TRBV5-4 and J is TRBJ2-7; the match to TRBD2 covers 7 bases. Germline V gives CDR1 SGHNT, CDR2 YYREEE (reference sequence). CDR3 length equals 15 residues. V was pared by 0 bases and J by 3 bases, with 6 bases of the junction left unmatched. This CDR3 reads CASSLDAGGGYEQYF. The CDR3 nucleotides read TGTGCCAGCAGCTTGGATGCCGGCGGGGGCTACGAGCAGTACTTC.

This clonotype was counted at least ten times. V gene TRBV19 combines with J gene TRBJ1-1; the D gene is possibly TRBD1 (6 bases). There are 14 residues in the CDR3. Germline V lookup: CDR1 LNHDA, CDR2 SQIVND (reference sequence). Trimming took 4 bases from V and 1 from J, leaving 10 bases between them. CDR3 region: CASSKGGSNTEAFF. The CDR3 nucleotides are TGTGCCAGTAGTAAGGGGGGTTCGAACACTGAAGCTTTCTTT.

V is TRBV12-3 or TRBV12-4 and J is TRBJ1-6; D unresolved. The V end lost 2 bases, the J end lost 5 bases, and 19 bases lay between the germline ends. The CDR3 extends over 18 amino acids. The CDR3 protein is CASSLNSWGGQDNSPLHF. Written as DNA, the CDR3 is TGTGCCAGCAGTTTAAATTCGTGGGGAGGGCAGGATAATTCACCCCTCCACTTT.

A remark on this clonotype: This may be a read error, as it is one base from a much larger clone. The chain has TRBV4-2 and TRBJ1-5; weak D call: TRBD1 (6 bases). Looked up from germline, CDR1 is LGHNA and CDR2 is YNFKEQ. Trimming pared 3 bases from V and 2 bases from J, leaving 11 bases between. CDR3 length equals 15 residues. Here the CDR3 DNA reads TGTGCCAGCAGCCACGGGGGGCATGGCAATCAGCCCCAGCATTTT. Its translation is CASSHGGHGNQPQHF.

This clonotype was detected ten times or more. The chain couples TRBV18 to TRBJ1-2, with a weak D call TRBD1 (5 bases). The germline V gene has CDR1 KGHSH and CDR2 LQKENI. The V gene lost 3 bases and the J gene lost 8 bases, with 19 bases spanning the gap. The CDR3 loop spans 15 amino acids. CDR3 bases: TGTGCCAGCTCACCGGACACTCACCCCTCCTGGGGCTACACCTTC. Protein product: CASSPDTHPSWGYTF.

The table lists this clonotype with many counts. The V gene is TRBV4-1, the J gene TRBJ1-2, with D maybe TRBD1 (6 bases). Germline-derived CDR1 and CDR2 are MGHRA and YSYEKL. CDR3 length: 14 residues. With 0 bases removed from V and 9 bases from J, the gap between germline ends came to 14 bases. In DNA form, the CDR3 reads TGCGCCAGCAGCCAAGAATTAACAGGGAGCAGCTACACCTTC. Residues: CASSQELTGSSYTF.